The entry below gives a single TCR beta chain sequence along with its context. Its antigen is currently unknown. V dropped 3 bases and J dropped 3 bases, with 11 bases sitting between them. The CDR3 has 14 amino acids. Germline values: CDR1 MDHEN, CDR2 SYDVKM. This specimen belongs to a study of response to subunit inactivated influenza vaccine. TCRdb ran MiXCR on the RT-PCR reads and lists one entry per CDR3 protein. This table holds 650,000 to 850,000 distinct CDR3 sequences, approximately 14% found once. Study-wide results and caveats: Each seasonal flu vaccination may recruit only limited new T cells, authors suggested.

This TCR came from a man aged 50 or older who received an inactivated influenza vaccine. V is TRBV28 and J is TRBJ1-1; unclear D gene. Sequenced material: PBMCs from blood, taken around 15 days before vaccination. The CDR3 spells CASSFGYTDTEAFF. CDR3 nucleotides: TGTGCCAGCAGTTTCGGCTACACGGACACTGAAGCTTTCTTT. Filled out from reference TRBV28 and TRBJ1-1, the complete variable domain reads DVKVTQSSRYLVKRTGEKVFLECVQDMDHENMFWYRQDPGLGLRLIYFSYDVKMKEKGDIPEGYSVSREKKERFSLILESASTNQTSMYLCASSFGYTDTEAFFGQGTRLTVV.